This T cell receptor (beta chain) was captured by sequencing in a study of blood T cell repertoires in COVID-19. Study information: The United States, Italy and Spain provided the acute and convalescent COVID-19 samples. T cells, B-cell-depleted T cells, or PBMCs provided the cDNA or gDNA that served as material.

Trimming took off 8 bases at V and 2 bases at J, with 13 bases between the two ends. The CDR3 loop spans 14 amino acids. Germline V gene sequence: CDR1 MNHEY, CDR2 SVGAGI. Authors' analysis steps: For nucleated cells, counts were estimated from reference gene primer amplification. Method: immunoSEQ multiplex PCR; TCRdb's copy keeps in-frame clones and lacks some. Clonal size and the V and J genes are those of that table, whereas D and trimming came from the DNA. The profile shows over 75,000 clones, 75% to 90% of them singletons. The sequenced sample consisted of peripheral blood. The sequence derives from a woman over 75 with active COVID-19. The chain combines TRBV6-5 with TRBJ1-5, with D maybe TRBD1 (6 bases). CDR3 DNA sequence: TGTGCCAGCGCGAGGGGGTTGGGCAATCAGCCCCAGCATTTT. Protein: CASARGLGNQPQHF.